The clone carrying this TCR beta chain was observed once. This record comes from a study of blood T cell repertoires in COVID-19. The CDR3 spans 15 residues. The germline gives CDR1 MNHEY, CDR2 SMNVEV (reference sequence). V was clipped by 4 bases and J by 7 bases, with 17 bases between them. Libraries were prepared by immunoSEQ multiplex PCR; TCRdb keeps only in-frame clonotypes and omits some of them. Of around 150,000 clones listed, about 80% are singletons. This sequence originates from a man in his fifties or sixties with acute or convalescent COVID-19. The chain links TRBV27 to TRBJ1-5, with D tentatively TRBD1 (6 bases). The source material was peripheral blood. In DNA, the CDR3 is TGTGCCAGCAGTTCCTTACAGGGTCCACGGCAGCCCCAGCATTTT. This translates into CASSSLQGPRQPQHF.